The 13 T cell receptor beta chains below were found in one sample sequenced in a study of shared clonotypes between healthy human individuals. Naive CD8 isolation took CD45RO-negative cells positively selected for CCR7 and excluded terminally differentiated effector memory CD45RA+ cells. The repertoire was sequenced with immunoSEQ multiplex PCR; TCRdb's copy has only in-frame clones and lacks some. Among roughly 2 million clones listed, about 95% were seen once. The sample was naive CD8+ T cells sorted from blood. The receptors originated from a young man in good health.

This chain uses TRBV5-4 with TRBJ2-2; D is ambiguous. The CDR3 has 11 residues. Germline loops: CDR1 SGHNT, CDR2 YYREEE (reference sequence). V lost 2 bases, J lost 8 bases, and 4 bases lay in between. The CDR3 bases are TGTGCCAGCAGCTTTTTAGGGGAGCTGTTTTTT. It yields the protein CASSFLGELFF.

This chain uses TRBV4-1 with TRBJ2-7; TRBD1 might be the D (6 bases). V dropped 0 bases and J dropped 0 bases, with 18 bases sitting between them. The CDR3 sequence is 18 residues long. CDR1 is MGHRA and CDR2 is YSYEKL in the germline V gene. CDR3 coding DNA: TGCGCCAGCAGCCAAGAGGTGGTCCAGGGGATCTTCTCCTACGAGCAGTACTTC. Its translation is CASSQEVVQGIFSYEQYF.

This rearrangement joins TRBV2 to TRBJ2-7; 7 nucleotides match TRBD1. Trimming removed 4 bases from V and 0 bases from J; junction bases left unmatched: 12. This CDR3 is built from 17 residues. The V gene's germline CDR1 is SNHLY and CDR2 FYNNEI. CDR3 in amino acids: CASSVRRDSDTSYEQYF. The CDR3 DNA sequence: TGTGCCAGCAGTGTGAGACGGGACAGCGATACCTCCTACGAGCAGTACTTC.

This rearrangement joins TRBV5-1 to TRBJ1-2; D not resolved. Trimming cost V 2 bases and J 3 bases, with 14 bases left between them. The CDR3 has 15 amino acids. CDR1 is SGHRS, CDR2 YFSETQ, per germline. This CDR3 is CASSFEGPTYYGYTF. CDR3 nucleotide sequence: TGCGCCAGCAGCTTCGAGGGCCCCACTTACTATGGCTACACCTTC. Full variable domain (outside the CDR3, taken from reference TRBV5-1 and TRBJ1-2): KAGVTQTPRYLIKTRGQQVTLSCSPISGHRSVSWYQQTPGQGLQFLFEYFSETQRNKGNFPGRFSGRQFSNSRSEMNVSTLELGDSALYLCASSFEGPTYYGYTFGSGTRLTVV.

About this clone itself: Other DNA sequences in this specimen translate into the identical CDR3. The V gene is TRBV29-1, the J gene TRBJ1-1, with a possible D match to TRBD1 (5 bases). This CDR3 region has 11 residues. In germline, CDR1 is SQVTM, CDR2 ANQGSEA. V was trimmed by 4 bases and J by 6 bases, leaving 9 bases between them. CDR3 sequence (DNA): TGCAGCGTTGGGGGCGGGGCTGAAGCTTTCTTT. It is translated as CSVGGGAEAFF.

The V and J genes are TRBV9 and TRBJ2-1; TRBD2 matches at 11 bases. Losses at the gene ends were 3 bases for V and 8 bases for J; bases not matched to a gene: 7. The CDR3 extends over 15 amino acids. The germline CDR1 and CDR2 sequences are SGDLS and YYNGEE. CDR3 sequence reads: CASSELAGASDEQFF. The DNA of the CDR3 is TGTGCCAGCAGCGAACTAGCGGGAGCTTCGGATGAGCAGTTCTTC.

This chain links TRBV9 with TRBJ2-7; 7 bases are shared with TRBD2. The CDR3 totals 14 residues. The germline V gene has CDR1 SGDLS and CDR2 YYNGEE. V lost 4 bases to trimming and J lost 4 bases; unmatched junction nucleotides: 8. This CDR3 is CASSPGGSKYEQYF. As DNA, the CDR3 is TGTGCCAGCAGCCCCGGGGGGAGTAAATACGAGCAGTACTTC.

V gene TRBV7-6 combines with J gene TRBJ1-1, with TRBD1 identical over 9 bases. The V and J ends lost 4 bases and 11 bases, in that order; junction bases with no gene match: 5. Germline assignment: CDR1 SGHVS and CDR2 FNYEAQ. The CDR3 loop spans 12 amino acids. The CDR3 loop is CASSSFGTGAFF. The CDR3, as DNA: TGTGCCAGCAGCTCCTTCGGGACAGGGGCTTTCTTT.

This clone was counted once. CDR3 sequence (DNA): TGCGCCAGCAGCCAGCGGACTAGCGGGCTCTACGAGCAGTACTTC. It codes for CASSQRTSGLYEQYF. The chain has TRBV4-1 and TRBJ2-7, with 11 bases that match TRBD2. The CDR3 length is 15 residues. Germline-derived CDR1 and CDR2 are MGHRA and YSYEKL. V trimming: 3 bases; J trimming: 3 bases; junction bases outside the gene matches: 4.

The V gene is TRBV30, the J gene TRBJ2-7; 12 bases map to TRBD2. Per the germline V gene, CDR1 is GTSNPN and CDR2 is SVGIG (reference sequence). The CDR3 sequence is 11 residues long. CDR3: CAASGGDEQYF. The CDR3 DNA reads as TGTGCGGCTAGCGGGGGGGACGAGCAGTACTTC.

This clone has a handful of counts. This chain connects TRBV7-9 to TRBJ1-4; 8 bases fit TRBD1. The CDR3 is made up of 14 amino acids. Unmatched junction bases numbered 4, after V lost 5 bases and J lost 5 bases. CDR1 is SEHNR, CDR2 FQNEAQ, per germline (reference sequence). This CDR3 is CASSPDRDNEKLFF. CDR3 nucleotide sequence: TGTGCCAGCAGCCCGGACAGGGACAATGAAAAACTGTTTTTT.

This clone was seen just once. This chain uses TRBV4-1 with TRBJ2-1, with D tentatively TRBD2 (5 bases). Trimming stripped 3 bases from V and 2 bases from J, with 14 bases between. Germline V gene data show CDR1 as MGHRA and CDR2 as YSYEKL. The CDR3 is 16 residues long. CDR3 DNA: TGCGCCAGCAGCCAGATACTCGGACTCCCCTACAATGAGCAGTTCTTC. Translated: CASSQILGLPYNEQFF.

This chain joins TRBV21-1 and TRBJ1-1; the table names TRBD1, a call not compared with the DNA. TRBV21-1 is classified as a pseudogene. CDR3 length equals 14 residues. CDR3 region: CASSINISNTEAFF. In DNA form, the CDR3 reads TGTGCCAGCAGCATAAACATCTCGAACACTGAAGCTTTCTTT.